Given below is one T cell receptor beta chain in context. Antigen unknown. Trimming cost V 5 bases and J 4 bases; bases outside gene matches: 10. This CDR3 comprises 15 residues. CDR1 and CDR2 (germline): SGHDT, YYEEEE. The data are from a study of T cell repertoires in cytomegalovirus infection. TCRdb itself ran the reads through MiXCR, one entry per CDR3 protein. The profile shows about 130,000 distinct CDR3 sequences, over 30% of them singletons. The clonotype originates from a human donor in good health (CMV status not recorded). Some clones in this sample may be carry-over from other donors' samples. This chain connects TRBV5-6 to TRBJ2-7; 9 bases line up with TRBD2. The input for sequencing was CD8+ T cells from cultured PBMCs, taken from culture after CMV antigen stimulation. In nucleotides, the CDR3 is TGTGCCAGCAGTTCCCTGGCGGGGGGGGCGTACGAGCAGTACTTC. Translation: CASSSLAGGAYEQYF.